The 30 T cell receptor beta chains below all came from one sample that was sequenced in a study of shared clonotypes between healthy human individuals. Produced via immunoSEQ multiplex PCR; TCRdb's table is partial and in-frame only. The repertoire holds about 680,000 clones, with less than 80% as singletons. The sequenced material came from memory CD4+ T cells sorted from blood. Subset described: CD45RA-negative fraction. These receptors were obtained from a woman aged 25 to 39 in good health.

This chain uses TRBV7-9 with TRBJ1-2; D is perhaps TRBD1 (6 bases). V dropped 1 base and J dropped 8 bases, with 11 bases sitting between them. Per germline, CDR1 SEHNR and CDR2 FQNEAQ (reference sequence). This CDR3 has 13 amino acids. CDR3 loop: CASSLEGGEGYTF. In nucleotides, the CDR3 is TGTGCCAGCAGCTTAGAGGGGGGAGAGGGCTACACCTTC.

CDR3 nucleotides: TGTGCCAGCAGTCTCCGGAGGTCGGGGGGAGAGACCCAGTACTTC. It is translated as CASSLRRSGGETQYF. The V and J genes are TRBV5-4 and TRBJ2-5, with 7 bases that match TRBD2. Germline V CDR1 and CDR2: SGHNT, YYREEE (reference sequence). J was trimmed by 4 bases and V by 5 bases; bases with no gene match: 11. This CDR3 region has 15 residues.

This chain connects TRBV6-1 to TRBJ2-7; no clear D. Trimming took 6 bases from V and 8 from J, leaving 5 bases between them. CDR1 and CDR2 from the germline V gene are MNHNS and SASEGT. This CDR3 is built from 9 residues. CDR3 in DNA: TGTGCCAGCAGGGGGAAGCAGTACTTC. It codes for CASRGKQYF.

The chain joins TRBV5-8 to TRBJ2-1; the match to TRBD2 covers 11 bases. The germline V gene has CDR1 SGHTS and CDR2 YDEGEE. This CDR3 contains 16 residues. V was pared by 6 bases and J by 7 bases, with 12 bases of the junction left unmatched. The CDR3: CASTRGDLAGGNEQFF. CDR3 coding DNA: TGTGCCAGCACCAGGGGGGATCTAGCGGGAGGTAATGAGCAGTTCTTC.

The V call is TRBV18, the J call TRBJ1-5, with D possibly matching TRBD1 (6 bases). The CDR3 sequence is 15 residues long. Germline V gives CDR1 KGHSH, CDR2 LQKENI. Trimming pared 3 bases from V and 3 bases from J, leaving 12 bases between. The CDR3 loop is CASSPQGQHNQPQHF. DNA of the CDR3: TGTGCCAGCTCACCTCAAGGACAGCACAATCAGCCCCAGCATTTT.

The rearrangement joins TRBV30 to TRBJ2-7; 10 bases line up with TRBD1. The CDR3 spans 17 residues. In germline, CDR1 is GTSNPN, CDR2 SVGIG (reference sequence). V shed 4 bases and J 2 bases; nucleotides not matched to a gene: 14. CDR3 coding DNA: TGTGCCTGGAAGACAGGGGGCATCCCTGTTATCCCCTACGAGCAGTACTTC. Protein product: CAWKTGGIPVIPYEQYF.

The V call is TRBV25-1, the J call TRBJ2-7, with D perhaps being TRBD1 or TRBD2 (6 bases each). The V and J ends lost 5 bases and 3 bases respectively, with 20 bases between them. The CDR3 spans 16 residues. Germline V lookup: CDR1 MGHDK, CDR2 SYGVNS. The CDR3 loop reads CASSPTPGARNYEQYF. The CDR3 DNA is TGTGCCAGCAGTCCAACGCCGGGGGCAAGGAACTACGAGCAGTACTTC.

This clone came up many times. V is TRBV4-1 and J is TRBJ2-5, with unresolved D. Deletions cut 1 base from V and 8 bases from J, with 17 bases between. The CDR3 consists of 15 residues. Per the germline V gene, CDR1 is MGHRA and CDR2 is YSYEKL. The CDR3 bases are TGCGCCAGCAGCCAAGCACCGGGCCTGCCAAACACCCAGTACTTC. Its translation: CASSQAPGLPNTQYF.

This chain links TRBV7-6 with TRBJ2-2, with 8 bases lining up with TRBD2. This CDR3 contains 16 residues. CDR1 SGHVS and CDR2 FNYEAQ come from the germline V gene. The V gene end was trimmed by 2 bases and the J gene end by 6 bases; junction bases not matched to a gene: 8. The CDR3 loop is CASSLSGSGGSGELFF. In nucleotides, the CDR3 is TGTGCCAGCAGCTTAAGCGGGAGTGGTGGGTCCGGGGAGCTGTTTTTT.

V and J are TRBV15 and TRBJ2-2, with D hard to call. Germline V gene lookup returns CDR1 LNHNV and CDR2 YYDKDF (reference sequence). V dropped 0 bases and J dropped 1 base, with 6 bases sitting between them. CDR3 length equals 15 residues. CDR3 in amino acids: CATSRDLGNTGELFF. The CDR3 coding sequence is TGTGCCACCAGCAGAGATCTCGGGAACACCGGGGAGCTGTTTTTT.

The chain uses TRBV5-1 and TRBJ1-4; 8 bases line up with TRBD1. The CDR3 is 14 amino acids. Trimming took 4 bases from V and 6 from J; bases not matched to a gene: 5. CDR1 and CDR2 from the germline V gene are SGHRS and YFSETQ. DNA for the CDR3: TGCGCCAGCAGCGAACAGGGGGGAGATGAAAAACTGTTTTTT. Translating it yields CASSEQGGDEKLFF.

The sample holds a few counts of this clone. Other DNA sequences in the sample encode the same CDR3. The chain combines TRBV29-1 with TRBJ1-1, with 9 bases matching TRBD1. Trimming cost V 6 bases and J 3 bases; bases outside gene matches: 2. There are 12 residues in the CDR3. Germline V gene lookup returns CDR1 SQVTM and CDR2 ANQGSEA. The CDR3 reads CSVWDRDTEAFF. The DNA of the CDR3 is TGCAGCGTATGGGACAGGGACACTGAAGCTTTCTTT.

The count of this clone is one. This chain connects TRBV5-1 to TRBJ1-2; D possibly corresponds to TRBD1 (5 bases). Trimming took off 0 bases at V and 2 bases at J, with 8 bases between the two ends. The CDR3 totals 14 residues. Germline V gene sequence: CDR1 SGHRS, CDR2 YFSETQ. The CDR3 reads CASSLDGGNYGYTF. DNA for the CDR3: TGCGCCAGCAGCTTGGATGGGGGGAACTATGGCTACACCTTC.

The J gene is TRBJ1-2, the V gene TRBV29-1, with D possibly being TRBD1 (6 bases). The V and J ends lost 1 base and 5 bases respectively, with 11 bases between them. The CDR3 is 13 amino acids. Germline V lookup: CDR1 SQVTM, CDR2 ANQGSEA. The CDR3 region has the DNA TGCAGCGTTGAAGGGACAGCCCTATATGGCTACACCTTC. It codes for CSVEGTALYGYTF.

This chain links TRBV2 with TRBJ2-2, with 12 bases fitting TRBD1. There are 16 residues in the CDR3. With V trimmed by 7 bases and J by 5 bases, 8 bases remained unmatched. Looked up from germline, CDR1 is SNHLY and CDR2 is FYNNEI. CDR3 loop: CASTGQGAVSTGELFF. The CDR3 DNA is TGTGCCAGCACGGGACAGGGGGCTGTTTCGACCGGGGAGCTGTTTTTT. The full variable domain, in which reference TRBV2 and TRBJ2-2 provide the parts outside the CDR3, is EPEVTQTPSHQVTQMGQEVILRCVPISNHLYFYWYRQILGQKVEFLVSFYNNEISEKSEIFDDQFSVERPDGSNFTLKIRSTKLEDSAMYFCASTGQGAVSTGELFFGEGSRLTVL.

The rearrangement joins TRBV10-3 to TRBJ2-3; 8 nucleotides align to TRBD2. This CDR3 region has 14 residues. Germline CDR1 reads ENHRY; CDR2 reads SYGVKD. The V segment lost 7 bases and the J segment 4 bases; nucleotides outside the gene matches: 7. CDR3 DNA sequence: TGTGCCATCACACAAGCGGGAGACGCAGATACGCAGTATTTT. It codes for CAITQAGDADTQYF.

To note about this clone: Other DNA sequences in the same sample also yield this CDR3. The chain combines TRBV5-1 with TRBJ2-7; TRBD2 matches 10 bases. Germline V gene data show CDR1 as SGHRS and CDR2 as YFSETQ. Trimming took 2 bases from V and 4 from J; bases not matched to a gene: 3. This CDR3 contains 14 residues. CDR3 DNA: TGCGCCAGCAGCTTTGGACTAGCGGAATACGAGCAGTACTTC. Amino acids: CASSFGLAEYEQYF.

The chain links TRBV7-3 to TRBJ2-7, with D possibly matching TRBD2 (6 bases). The CDR3 loop spans 15 amino acids. Trimming cost V 2 bases and J 2 bases, with 13 bases left between them. CDR1 is SGHTA and CDR2 is FQGTGA in the germline V gene. CDR3 loop: CASSLSSGLTYEQYF. The CDR3 coding sequence is TGTGCCAGCAGCTTATCTTCGGGACTCACCTACGAGCAGTACTTC.

The chain combines TRBV10-3 with TRBJ2-3, with D possibly TRBD2 on 6 matching bases. The CDR3 has 13 amino acids. Trimming cost V 6 bases and J 5 bases, with 12 bases left between them. Germline loops: CDR1 ENHRY, CDR2 SYGVKD. This CDR3 is CAISPGEKDTQYF. As DNA, the CDR3 is TGTGCCATCAGCCCGGGAGAGAAAGATACGCAGTATTTT.

The table lists this clone with a few counts. Other DNA sequences of this sample code for an identical CDR3. The gene calls are TRBV6-5 and TRBJ1-5; tentative D call: TRBD1 (5 bases). CDR1 and CDR2 from the germline V gene are MNHEY and SVGAGI. This CDR3 has 14 amino acids. Between the trimmed V and J ends, which lost 2 bases and 4 bases, there was a span of 9 bases. The CDR3 DNA reads TGTGCCAGCAGTTACGGAAGGGGAAATCAGCCCCAGCATTTT. As protein: CASSYGRGNQPQHF.

The rearrangement joins TRBV2 to TRBJ2-3; TRBD2 aligns across 11 bases. CDR1 and CDR2 from the germline V gene are SNHLY and FYNNEI. Trimming took 5 bases from V and 4 from J; bases not matched to a gene: 5. This CDR3 contains 15 residues. The CDR3 region is CASSKLAGVADTQYF. Here the CDR3 DNA reads TGTGCCAGCAGTAAACTAGCGGGAGTCGCAGATACGCAGTATTTT. The full variable domain, completed using reference TRBV2 and TRBJ2-3, is EPEVTQTPSHQVTQMGQEVILRCVPISNHLYFYWYRQILGQKVEFLVSFYNNEISEKSEIFDDQFSVERPDGSNFTLKIRSTKLEDSAMYFCASSKLAGVADTQYFGPGTRLTVL.

The chain has TRBV28 and TRBJ1-2; TRBD1 might be the D (6 bases). CDR1 MDHEN and CDR2 SYDVKM come from the germline V gene. V was clipped by 6 bases and J by 3 bases, with 17 bases between them. This CDR3 region has 15 residues. In nucleotides, the CDR3 is TGTGCCAGCAGCAGCCATGGGGGCGGATACTATGGCTACACCTTC. Protein product: CASSSHGGGYYGYTF.

The gene calls are TRBV15 and TRBJ2-5; possible D gene TRBD2, 5 bases. The CDR3 length is 15 residues. The V and J ends lost 2 bases and 5 bases respectively, with 15 bases between them. The germline V gene encodes CDR1 LNHNV and CDR2 YYDKDF (reference sequence). The CDR3 DNA is TGTGCCACCAGCAGAACTAGGGCACTCCAGGAGACCCAGTACTTC. Residues: CATSRTRALQETQYF.

This clone was found a few times. The chain carries TRBV30 and TRBJ1-1; no clear D gene. Germline CDR1 reads GTSNPN; CDR2 reads SVGIG (reference sequence). The germline V and J ends were trimmed by 1 base and 7 bases, with 13 bases remaining between them. CDR3 size: 13 residues. DNA for the CDR3: TGTGCCTGGAGTGGACTGTTGGGCAGTGAAGCTTTCTTT. This sequence encodes CAWSGLLGSEAFF.

The sample holds one count of this clone. The V gene is TRBV7-9, the J gene TRBJ2-1; D is undetermined. Trimming pared 5 bases from V and 0 bases from J, leaving 8 bases between. The CDR3 spans 14 residues. The germline CDR1 and CDR2 sequences are SEHNR and FQNEAQ (reference sequence). The DNA for the CDR3 is TGTGCCAGCAGCCGCCAACGCTCCTACAATGAGCAGTTCTTC. This encodes CASSRQRSYNEQFF.

This rearrangement joins TRBV18 to TRBJ1-2; D is unclear. This CDR3 has 14 amino acids. CDR1 and CDR2 from the germline V gene are KGHSH and LQKENI. V lost 0 bases and J lost 3, with 8 bases in between. CDR3 residues: CASSPPAGDYGYTF. CDR3 DNA sequence: TGTGCCAGCTCACCACCTGCCGGTGACTATGGCTACACCTTC. Complete variable domain (other parts from reference TRBV18 and TRBJ1-2): NAGVMQNPRHLVRRRGQEARLRCSPMKGHSHVYWYRQLPEEGLKFMVYLQKENIIDESGMPKERFSAEFPKEGPSILRIQQVVRGDSAAYFCASSPPAGDYGYTFGSGTRLTVV.

The chain carries TRBV11-2 and TRBJ1-2, with D hard to call. The CDR3 spans 12 residues. CDR1 is SGHAT and CDR2 is FQNNGV in the germline V gene. The ends were cut back, 5 bases at V and 3 bases at J, with 7 bases in the middle. CDR3 sequence: CASSAEHYGYTF. CDR3 nucleotide sequence: TGTGCCAGCAGCGCTGAGCACTATGGCTACACCTTC.

The rearrangement uses TRBV7-4 and TRBJ2-7; D ambiguous. Trimming took 1 base from V and 0 from J, leaving 7 bases between them. The germline gives CDR1 SGHVT, CDR2 SQSDAQ. The CDR3 consists of 14 residues. Here the CDR3 DNA reads TGTGCCAGCAGCTTAGATTGGAGCTCCTACGAGCAGTACTTC. Translated, it gives CASSLDWSSYEQYF. The variable domain in full, with the rest retrieved from reference TRBV7-4 and TRBJ2-7, is GAGVSQSPRYKVAKRGRDVALRCDSISGHVTLYWYRQTLGQGSEVLTYSQSDAQRDKSGRPSGRFSAERPERSVSTLKIQRTEQGDSAVYLCASSLDWSSYEQYFGPGTRLTVT.

This clone was observed a handful of times. This chain uses TRBV28 with TRBJ2-2; D call uncertain. The CDR3 loop spans 13 amino acids. Trimming shortened V by 8 bases and J by 3 bases, and 10 bases separated the two germline ends. Germline V gene lookup returns CDR1 MDHEN and CDR2 SYDVKM. The CDR3 sequence is CASGRGDTGELFF. In nucleotides, the CDR3 is TGTGCCAGCGGCCGTGGGGACACCGGGGAGCTGTTTTTT.

Notes on this clone: Within the sample, other DNA sequences also encode this same CDR3. The chain joins TRBV28 to TRBJ2-7, with unresolved D. The CDR3 has 12 residues. Trimming removed 4 bases from V and 4 bases from J, with 8 bases in between. CDR1 is MDHEN, CDR2 SYDVKM, per germline. The CDR3 is CASSSTLYEQYF. The CDR3 DNA is TGTGCCAGCAGTTCAACACTTTACGAGCAGTACTTC.